This entry concerns a single TCR beta chain. The data are from a study of shared clonotypes between healthy human individuals. The CDR3 length is 11 residues. Germline CDR1 GTSNPN, CDR2 SVGIG (reference sequence). The V and J ends lost 1 base and 8 bases respectively, with 6 bases between them. Over several immunoSEQ plates, each subset's genomic DNA was distributed in even portions. Assay used: immunoSEQ multiplex PCR; TCRdb lists only in-frame clones, some missing. The table records roughly 1,100,000 clones, 60% to 80% of them present only once. Sequencing used memory CD4+ T cells sorted from blood. This sample's subset: CD45RA-negative fraction. V is TRBV30 and J is TRBJ2-1; no reliable D call. This sequence originates from a man younger than 35 in good health. The CDR3, as DNA: TGTGCCTGGAGTGATTTTGATGAGCAGTTCTTC. It is translated as CAWSDFDEQFF. Based on the CDR3 plus reference TRBV30 and TRBJ2-1, the full variable domain is SQTIHQWPATLVQPVGSPLSLECTVEGTSNPNLYWYRQAAGRGLQLLFYSVGIGQISSEVPQNLSASRPQDRQFILSSKKLLLSDSGFYLCAWSDFDEQFFGPGTRLTVL.